This record covers a single T cell receptor beta chain. The sample is drawn from a study of quantifying T cell responses using KT2 cells. Overall study context: RNA was reverse transcribed with TCR alpha and beta constant-region primers.

The CDR3 has 15 residues. CDR1 SGHKS and CDR2 YYEKEE come from the germline V gene (reference sequence). Trimming removed 2 bases at V and 3 bases at J, with 12 bases between. The cDNA 3' end received a ligated oligonucleotide with a UMI. First-round PCR used three to five cycles and beta primers RC1.1 and RC1.2 covering TRBC1 and TRBC2. Each CDR3 protein gets one entry after TCRdb re-called the UMI-ligation and nested PCR reads with MiXCR. The sample lists 60,000 or so distinct CDR3 sequences; about 12% were seen once. The specimen sequenced was PBMCs spiked with cells of the T cell clone KT2. The sequence came from a human donor. The chain combines TRBV5-5 with TRBJ2-1; no clear D. CDR3 amino acids: CASSFWLIFYNEQFF. The CDR3 nucleotides read TGTGCCAGCAGCTTTTGGCTGATCTTCTACAATGAGCAGTTCTTC.